The 21 T cell receptor beta chains below were found in one sample sequenced in a study of T cells after yellow fever vaccination. TCRdb re-called the 5' RACE reads through MiXCR, storing one row per CDR3 protein. In the table there are fewer than 650,000 distinct CDR3 sequences, roughly 22% of which are singletons. The sample was PBMCs, taken more than 20 days after the first yellow fever vaccination. These receptors all stem from a man younger than 30 who received the YFV17D yellow fever vaccine.

This chain joins TRBV7-2 and TRBJ2-2, with no clear D. The CDR3 totals 14 residues. Germline assignment: CDR1 SGHTA and CDR2 FQGNSA. The ends were cut back, 1 base at V and 7 bases at J, with 10 bases in the middle. For the CDR3, the DNA is TGTGCCAGCAGCTTAGACCGTCAATACGGGGAGCTGTTTTTT. Its protein product is CASSLDRQYGELFF.

The table lists this clonotype with a few counts. The gene calls are TRBV6-5 and TRBJ2-1; 9 positions match TRBD2. The CDR3 is 18 residues long. V was pared by 6 bases and J by 0 bases, with 12 bases of the junction left unmatched. Germline values: CDR1 MNHEY, CDR2 SVGAGI. The CDR3 DNA is TGTGCCAGCAGCTACGGGCCTAGCGGGGAAACCTCCTACAATGAGCAGTTCTTC. It yields the protein CASSYGPSGETSYNEQFF.

This clonotype has a count of ten or more. CDR3 in amino acids: CASSLGLAGRTDTQYF. CDR3 coding DNA: TGCGCCAGCAGCCTGGGACTAGCGGGGCGCACAGATACGCAGTATTTT. J is TRBJ2-3 and V is TRBV5-1; 13 bases fit TRBD2. The CDR3 loop spans 16 amino acids. Germline V gives CDR1 SGHRS, CDR2 YFSETQ. The J segment lost 1 base and the V segment lost 4 bases, leaving 3 bases of the junction unmatched. The whole variable domain, filled in from reference TRBV5-1 and TRBJ2-3, reads KAGVTQTPRYLIKTRGQQVTLSCSPISGHRSVSWYQQTPGQGLQFLFEYFSETQRNKGNFPGRFSGRQFSNSRSEMNVSTLELGDSALYLCASSLGLAGRTDTQYFGPGTRLTVL.

This rearrangement joins TRBV14 to TRBJ2-1; D might be TRBD1 (6 bases). The CDR3 is 12 residues long. Germline values: CDR1 SGHDN, CDR2 FVKESK. V gave up 1 base and J gave up 8 bases, with 6 bases separating them. CDR3 nucleotides: TGTGCCAGCAGCCAAGGGGGGCATGAGCAGTTCTTC. This translates into CASSQGGHEQFF.

The V call is TRBV10-3, the J call TRBJ1-4; the D is unclear. Trimming removed 3 bases at V and 6 bases at J, with 5 bases between. Germline CDR1 ENHRY, CDR2 SYGVKD. This CDR3 has 12 amino acids. The CDR3 nucleotides read TGTGCCATCAGTGAACGGGATGAAAAACTGTTTTTT. Translating gives CAISERDEKLFF.

The rearrangement joins TRBV11-1 to TRBJ2-7; possibly TRBD2 for D (6 bases). Trimming took off 5 bases at V and 0 bases at J, with 17 bases between the two ends. The CDR3 length is 16 residues. The germline V gene encodes CDR1 SGHAT and CDR2 FQDESV (reference sequence). As DNA, the CDR3 is TGTGCCAGCAGCGACCGTGGAGGGAAGAGCTCCTACGAGCAGTACTTC. This gives the protein CASSDRGGKSSYEQYF. The complete variable domain, with remaining parts taken from reference TRBV11-1 and TRBJ2-7, reads EAEVAQSPRYKITEKSQAVAFWCDPISGHATLYWYRQILGQGPELLVQFQDESVVDDSQLPKDRFSAERLKGVDSTLKIQPAELGDSAMYLCASSDRGGKSSYEQYFGPGTRLTVT.

V usage is TRBV6-1 and J usage is TRBJ1-4; D might be TRBD1 (5 bases). The CDR3 has 15 amino acids. Trimming took off 7 bases at V and 8 bases at J, with 20 bases between the two ends. Germline V gene data show CDR1 as MNHNS and CDR2 as SASEGT. The CDR3 DNA is TGTGCCAGCACCTATGGTCGGGGGTTGAGGGAAAAACTGTTTTTT. Translation gives CASTYGRGLREKLFF.

This clonotype is a singleton in its sample. The chain links TRBV30 to TRBJ2-1; the D gene is possibly TRBD1 (6 bases). The germline V gene has CDR1 GTSNPN and CDR2 SVGIG (reference sequence). The CDR3 is made up of 14 amino acids. The ends were cut back, 3 bases at V and 7 bases at J, with 16 bases in the middle. CDR3 coding DNA: TGTGCCTGGAGCCTGGACAGCCCTCGGAATGAGCAGTTCTTC. The encoded protein is CAWSLDSPRNEQFF. The full variable domain, its missing parts supplied by reference TRBV30 and TRBJ2-1, is SQTIHQWPATLVQPVGSPLSLECTVEGTSNPNLYWYRQAAGRGLQLLFYSVGIGQISSEVPQNLSASRPQDRQFILSSKKLLLSDSGFYLCAWSLDSPRNEQFFGPGTRLTVL.

This clonotype was picked up many times. The rearrangement links TRBV12-3 or TRBV12-4 to TRBJ1-2, with 8 bases that match TRBD1. V shed 5 bases and J 0 bases; nucleotides not matched to a gene: 2. The length of the CDR3 is 14 residues. The CDR3: CASSPGGSNYGYTF. The CDR3, as DNA: TGTGCCAGCAGTCCAGGGGGCTCTAACTATGGCTACACCTTC.

This clonotype was picked up a small number of times. CDR3 amino acids: CSARAGGRQPQHF. CDR3 DNA: TGCAGTGCTAGAGCTGGAGGTAGACAGCCCCAGCATTTT. The chain carries TRBV20-1 and TRBJ1-5; D is unresolved. Trimming removed 1 base from V and 7 bases from J, with 11 bases in between. Germline V gene lookup returns CDR1 DFQATT and CDR2 SNEGSKA (reference sequence). This CDR3 spans 13 amino acids.

This clonotype was counted many times. The chain uses TRBV20-1 and TRBJ2-5; D remains unclear. Trimming left V 0 bases short and J 5 bases short, with 1 base between. CDR1 is DFQATT, CDR2 SNEGSKA, per germline (reference sequence). This CDR3 has 10 residues. CDR3 loop: CSARDETQYF. The CDR3 DNA reads as TGCAGTGCTAGAGATGAGACCCAGTACTTC.

There are a few counts of this clonotype. V usage is TRBV5-1 and J usage is TRBJ2-3; 16 nucleotides line up with TRBD2. The CDR3 runs to 17 residues. The J segment lost 5 bases and the V segment lost 4 bases, leaving 7 bases of the junction unmatched. Germline-derived CDR1 and CDR2 are SGHRS and YFSETQ. CDR3 amino acids: CASSVGTSGGAQDTQYF. CDR3 sequence (DNA): TGCGCCAGCAGCGTAGGGACTAGCGGGGGGGCCCAAGATACGCAGTATTTT.

This clonotype appeared a few times. The gene calls are TRBV3-1 and TRBJ2-7, with 9 bases aligning to TRBD1. V trimming: 0 bases; J trimming: 3 bases; junction bases outside the gene matches: 3. CDR1 is LGHDT, CDR2 YNNKEL, per germline (reference sequence). The CDR3 runs to 15 residues. CDR3 sequence: CASSQEGQGDYEQYV. DNA for the CDR3: TGTGCCAGCAGCCAAGAGGGACAGGGCGACTACGAGCAGTACGTC.

This clonotype was observed a few times. The V call is TRBV7-9, the J call TRBJ2-2, with TRBD1 identical over 8 bases. Germline V gene sequence: CDR1 SEHNR, CDR2 FQNEAQ (reference sequence). CDR3 length: 13 amino acids. As DNA, the CDR3 is TGTGCTTATCCCGGACAGGGTGCCGGGGAGCTGTTTTTT. Protein product: CAYPGQGAGELFF. Combining the CDR3 with reference TRBV7-9 and TRBJ2-2 gives the whole variable domain DTGVSQNPRHKITKRGQNVTFRCDPISEHNRLYWYRQTLGQGPEFLTYFQNEAQLEKSRLLSDRFSAERPKGSFSTLEIQRTEQGDSAMYLCAYPGQGAGELFFGEGSRLTVL.

Only a few counts were recorded for this clonotype. This rearrangement joins TRBV5-6 to TRBJ2-7; D is perhaps TRBD1 (7 bases). The germline V and J ends were trimmed by 1 base and 3 bases, with 23 bases remaining between them. Germline assignment: CDR1 SGHDT and CDR2 YYEEEE. The CDR3 spans 18 residues. The CDR3 region has the DNA TGTGCCAGCAGCTTGTCGGGGGCGACAGGGTGGTCGGGCTACGAGCAGTACGTC. This sequence encodes CASSLSGATGWSGYEQYV.

This clonotype was observed a few times. Written as DNA, the CDR3 is TGTGCCACACGTAACAGGGGGCTCGGCTATGGCTACACCTTC. It is translated as CATRNRGLGYGYTF. The chain joins TRBV6-1 to TRBJ1-2; 9 bases are a match to TRBD1. Per the germline V gene, CDR1 is MNHNS and CDR2 is SASEGT. Trimming cost V 10 bases and J 4 bases; bases outside gene matches: 10. The CDR3 length is 14 residues.

The chain carries TRBV14 and TRBJ2-1; 9 nucleotides align to TRBD2. The ends lost 0 bases at V and 4 bases at J; junction bases unmatched: 4. The germline V gene has CDR1 SGHDN and CDR2 FVKESK. This CDR3 spans 16 amino acids. The CDR3 region is CASSQDFGLAYNEQFF. Here the CDR3 DNA reads TGTGCCAGCAGCCAAGATTTCGGACTAGCGTACAATGAGCAGTTCTTC.

By sample fraction, this clonotype is medium-sized. The chain has TRBV20-1 and TRBJ1-4; 7 nucleotides match TRBD1. CDR1 is DFQATT, CDR2 SNEGSKA, per germline (reference sequence). The CDR3 has 14 amino acids. After removal of 6 bases from V and 0 bases from J, the junction contained 4 bases not matched to a gene. The CDR3 reads CSAGTAATNEKLFF. In DNA form, the CDR3 reads TGCAGTGCCGGGACAGCGGCAACTAATGAAAAACTGTTTTTT.

The chain couples TRBV10-3 to TRBJ2-2, with TRBD1 matching 9 bases. Trimming cost V 6 bases and J 9 bases; bases outside gene matches: 2. Germline loops: CDR1 ENHRY, CDR2 SYGVKD. CDR3 length: 12 residues. The CDR3 loop reads CAISTGGRELFF. Written as DNA, the CDR3 is TGTGCCATCAGCACAGGGGGCCGGGAGCTGTTTTTT.

The chain is built from TRBV27 and TRBJ2-7; no definite D call. Trimming stripped 3 bases from V and 1 base from J, with 7 bases between. The CDR3 sequence is 13 residues long. Germline CDR1 MNHEY, CDR2 SMNVEV (reference sequence). The CDR3 here is CASSFAASYEQYF. The CDR3 DNA follows: TGTGCCAGCAGTTTCGCGGCGTCCTACGAGCAGTACTTC.

The chain joins TRBV19 to TRBJ2-7; a weak D match, TRBD2 (5 bases). This CDR3 spans 15 amino acids. Germline loops: CDR1 LNHDA, CDR2 SQIVND (reference sequence). Trimming stripped 2 bases from V and 2 bases from J, with 13 bases between. CDR3 sequence (DNA): TGTGCCAGTAGTATATTTGGGAGTCTCGCCTACGAGCAGTACTTC. This translates into CASSIFGSLAYEQYF.